This TCR beta chain was sequenced during a study of T cell responses to AZD1222 COVID-19 vaccine. The study's findings and limits: Mapped onto spike, vaccine-associated CD4 TCRs spanned it and were dominant at 160-218 and 743-854. Among the donors, most were white British and more were female, and clonal diversity was possibly underestimated. The reported proportion of spike-specific TCRs targeting unmutated variant regions was nearly half.

Points on this clone: Its specificity is unknown.

Profiling relied on immunoSEQ multiplex PCR, and the TCRdb table lists in-frame clones only, not all of them. The top ten clones hold over 1.1% of a sample with 70,000 to 95,000 clones, about 90% of them seen once. Germline V gene data show CDR1 as SGHNT and CDR2 as YYREEE (reference sequence). The CDR3 is 14 amino acids. Trimming stripped 3 bases from V and 2 bases from J, with 11 bases between. Sequenced here: peripheral blood, sampled 28 days after the second AZD1222 dose. This TCR came from an adult who received the AZD1222 COVID-19 vaccine. The V call is TRBV5-4, the J call TRBJ1-2, with a tentative D call TRBD1 (6 bases). DNA of the CDR3: TGTGCCAGCAGCTCCGGGACAAAAAACTATGGCTACACCTTC. It translates to CASSSGTKNYGYTF.